This TCR beta chain was captured in a study of blood T cell repertoires in COVID-19 (dated by TCRdb to the early 2020s). At the level of the whole study: Collaborator samples came from the United States, Italy and Spain and covered acute and convalescent phases of COVID-19. Where available, HLA class I and class II types were taken from metadata supplied by the sample provider and were not determined by assay-based typing. Samples were obtained from the ongoing ImmuneRACE study (first 160 participants) and from over a thousand subjects provided by 6 global collaborators. The repertoires were released in a freely available public database intended as a resource for research on the immune response to SARS-CoV-2. A de-identified subject ID, COVID-19 status, age in years and sex were almost always included in the sample metadata. The material from the prospective study consisted of cDNA or gDNA derived from T cells, B-cell-depleted T cells, or PBMCs. The dataset comprised deeply sampled blood TCRbeta repertoires from subjects exposed to, actively infected with, or recovered from COVID-19.

TCRbeta CDR3 regions were amplified from genomic DNA by means of the immunoSEQ Assay, a bias-controlled multiplex PCR. As for the original processing: The number of nucleated cells in each sample was estimated from the amplification of reference gene primers within the assay. Sequence reads were collapsed and filtered to measure the absolute abundance of every unique TCRbeta CDR3 rearrangement. For each sample, productive Simpson clonality was calculated as the square root of Simpson's diversity index over productive rearrangements. Not all clones reach the TCRdb copy of this immuneACCESS table, which keeps in-frame sequences only. Checked studies attribute under half of the gap to unresolved V genes and leave the rest unexplained. V, J and clone size derive from that table, while D and trimming were established from the DNA sequence. The sample includes under 250,000 clones, with around 89% observed a single time. 2% to 3% of the sample is in the top ten clones.

Overall study results and their limits: The quantity of clinical and demographic metadata differed by source and by participant and was supplied without curation.

One collaborating source in Seattle enrolled patients while the patients were actively infected and followed the patients over time throughout the course of disease. Collaborating institutions collected whole blood in K2EDTA tubes following their own protocols. For TCRbeta analysis, collaborators shipped samples as frozen whole blood, isolated PBMCs, or DNA extracted from either of those sample types. Comments on this clone: Its antigen is unknown. No base-level quality is on record; no much larger clone is a single base apart.

The TCR comes from a man aged 25 to 45 with COVID-19, enrolled during active disease. The sequenced sample consisted of peripheral blood.

The DNA sequence follows: TGTGCCAGCAGCTACGCGGGACGGATTAACTATGGCTACACCTTC. Its coded protein is CASSYAGRINYGYTF. The rearrangement joined TRBV3-1 (or the pseudogene TRBV3-2) to TRBJ1-2; 5 matching bases give a weak D call of TRBD1. Reading the germline V gene (reference sequence) gives CDR1 LGHDT and CDR2 YNNKEL. Trimming costs V 5 bases and J 1 base, and their ends lie 14 bases apart. Counted from cysteine to phenylalanine, this CDR3 has 15 amino acids. Here the CDR3 DNA is all that survives: 45 bases in frame from base 1.